The 24 T cell receptor beta chains reported below all come from one sample, sequenced in a study of radiotherapy plus CTLA-4 blockade in lung cancer. The method was immunoSEQ multiplex PCR; TCRdb's version includes in-frame clones alone and lacks a portion of them. Among approximately 110,000 clones, 81% were seen once, and the ten largest hold less than 4%. This specimen was peripheral blood, taken from a patient treated with radiotherapy plus ipilimumab. The receptor set was obtained from a human donor with non-small cell lung cancer that progressed on radiotherapy plus ipilimumab. Some clones in this sample may be carry-over from other donors' samples.

The chain is built from TRBV6-5 and TRBJ1-2; 7 nucleotides align to TRBD1. This CDR3 contains 13 residues. Germline V gene data show CDR1 as MNHEY and CDR2 as SVGAGI. Unmatched junction bases numbered 7, after V lost 6 bases and J lost 6 bases. The CDR3 DNA sequence: TGTGCCAGCAGCCCTGGGACAGCTCATGGCTACACCTTC. Translation gives CASSPGTAHGYTF.

The gene calls are TRBV9 and TRBJ2-1; no definite D call. The V end lost 1 base, the J end lost 6 bases, and 11 bases lay between the germline ends. This CDR3 region has 14 residues. Germline V gene sequence: CDR1 SGDLS, CDR2 YYNGEE. The CDR3 DNA reads as TGTGCCAGCAGCGTATCTCCCGCAGTCAATGAGCAGTTCTTC. Its translation is CASSVSPAVNEQFF.

The gene calls are TRBV2 and TRBJ2-3; unclear D gene. The CDR3 has 14 amino acids. V was pared by 7 bases and J by 4 bases, with 15 bases between. Per the germline V gene, CDR1 is SNHLY and CDR2 is FYNNEI. Here the CDR3 reads CASTELVWADTQYF. The CDR3 DNA sequence: TGTGCCAGCACCGAGTTGGTGTGGGCAGATACGCAGTATTTT.

As regards this clone: Other DNA sequences in the same sample also yield this CDR3. V and J are TRBV2 and TRBJ1-4; 9 bases map to TRBD1. This CDR3 has 14 amino acids. The germline V gene encodes CDR1 SNHLY and CDR2 FYNNEI. With 6 bases clipped from V and 7 bases from J, the junction kept 6 bases outside the gene matches. The DNA for the CDR3 is TGTGCCAGCAGCCTACAGGGGGCGCGTGAAAAACTGTTTTTT. Residues: CASSLQGAREKLFF.

This chain links TRBV5-1 with TRBJ2-7; unclear D gene. Trimming cost V 3 bases and J 1 base, with 14 bases left between them. The germline V gene encodes CDR1 SGHRS and CDR2 YFSETQ. The CDR3 runs to 15 residues. The chain's CDR3 is CASSYLTGGSYEQYF. The CDR3 nucleotides read TGCGCCAGCAGCTACCTAACCGGCGGTTCCTACGAGCAGTACTTC. The full variable domain, its missing parts supplied by reference TRBV5-1 and TRBJ2-7, is KAGVTQTPRYLIKTRGQQVTLSCSPISGHRSVSWYQQTPGQGLQFLFEYFSETQRNKGNFPGRFSGRQFSNSRSEMNVSTLELGDSALYLCASSYLTGGSYEQYFGPGTRLTVT.

The V call is TRBV6-5, the J call TRBJ1-2; TRBD1 is a possible D gene (5 bases). Trimming left V 2 bases short and J 3 bases short, with 10 bases between. The V gene's germline CDR1 is MNHEY and CDR2 SVGAGI. CDR3 length: 14 residues. The CDR3 region has the DNA TGTGCCAGCAGTTACAGCCGGGGGTACTATGGCTACACCTTC. Its translation is CASSYSRGYYGYTF.

The J gene is TRBJ1-1, the V gene TRBV29-1, with 9 bases fitting TRBD1. The V gene end was trimmed by 3 bases and the J gene end by 10 bases; junction bases not matched to a gene: 9. The length of the CDR3 is 13 residues. The germline CDR1 and CDR2 sequences are SQVTM and ANQGSEA. The CDR3 is CSVDLRQGELAFF. In DNA, the CDR3 is TGCAGCGTTGATCTTCGACAGGGGGAGTTAGCTTTCTTT.

V and J are TRBV27 and TRBJ2-1, with a possible D match to TRBD1 (6 bases). The CDR3 length is 16 residues. Germline assignment: CDR1 MNHEY and CDR2 SMNVEV (reference sequence). Trimming left V 0 bases short and J 9 bases short, with 18 bases between. This CDR3 reads CASSLSLRGGSSEQFF. CDR3 in DNA: TGTGCCAGCAGTTTATCCCTGAGAGGGGGATCTTCTGAGCAGTTCTTC.

The chain carries TRBV7-2 and TRBJ2-5, with D perhaps assigned TRBD1 or TRBD2 (6 bases each). The CDR3 is made up of 16 amino acids. The germline V gene has CDR1 SGHTA and CDR2 FQGNSA. The V gene lost 5 bases and the J gene lost 4 bases, with 20 bases spanning the gap. As DNA, the CDR3 is TGTGCCAGCAGCCTGGGGGCGGTAGCGGCATCAGAGACCCAGTACTTC. Protein product: CASSLGAVAASETQYF.

The chain couples TRBV18 to TRBJ2-1; tentative D call: TRBD2 (5 bases). V gave up 3 bases and J gave up 0 bases, with 15 bases separating them. CDR3 length: 17 amino acids. CDR1 and CDR2 from the germline V gene are KGHSH and LQKENI. The CDR3 region is CASSPLGGGSSYNEQFF. In DNA form, the CDR3 reads TGTGCCAGCTCACCGCTCGGCGGCGGGTCCTCCTACAATGAGCAGTTCTTC.

The V and J genes are TRBV4-2 and TRBJ1-6, with D maybe TRBD1 (6 bases). The CDR3 spans 16 residues. V lost 0 bases and J 6 bases, leaving 12 bases between the germline ends. The germline CDR1 and CDR2 sequences are LGHNA and YNFKEQ. The CDR3 is CASSQDPTGINSPLHF. The CDR3 DNA follows: TGTGCCAGCAGCCAAGACCCGACAGGCATTAATTCACCCCTCCACTTT.

The CDR3 DNA follows: TGTGCCAGCAGCTTGGCCGGCGGGGGTGGCTCCTACGAGCAGTACTTC. Residues: CASSLAGGGGSYEQYF. The genes are TRBV5-6 and TRBJ2-7; 7 bases align to TRBD2. Per germline, CDR1 SGHDT and CDR2 YYEEEE. Trimming removed 0 bases from V and 0 bases from J; junction bases left unmatched: 6. The CDR3 consists of 16 residues. Complete variable domain (other parts from reference TRBV5-6 and TRBJ2-7): DAGVTQSPTHLIKTRGQQVTLRCSPKSGHDTVSWYQQALGQGPQFIFQYYEEEERQRGNFPDRFSGHQFPNYSSELNVNALLLGDSALYLCASSLAGGGGSYEQYFGPGTRLTVT.

This chain links TRBV29-1 with TRBJ2-6, with 9 bases matching TRBD1. The V gene's germline CDR1 is SQVTM and CDR2 ANQGSEA. CDR3 length: 13 residues. Losses at the gene ends were 8 bases for V and 2 bases for J; bases not matched to a gene: 1. CDR3 in DNA: TGCAGCTACAGGGGGCCTGGGGCCAACGTCCTGACTTTC. Protein product: CSYRGPGANVLTF.

The chain employs TRBV6-1 and TRBJ2-5; 8 nucleotides align to TRBD2. In germline, CDR1 is MNHNS, CDR2 SASEGT. J gave up 2 bases and V 6 bases, and 5 bases lay outside the gene matches. The CDR3 has 14 amino acids. The CDR3 is CASSKLAEQETQYF. The DNA of the CDR3 is TGTGCCAGCAGCAAACTAGCGGAACAAGAGACCCAGTACTTC.

The rearrangement links TRBV2 to TRBJ2-5, with 9 bases identical to TRBD2. Trimming removed 5 bases from V and 4 bases from J; junction bases left unmatched: 17. Germline V lookup: CDR1 SNHLY, CDR2 FYNNEI. The CDR3 contains 18 residues. The CDR3 reads CASSSPWASGDVGETQYF. DNA of the CDR3: TGTGCCAGCAGTTCCCCGTGGGCTAGCGGGGATGTTGGAGAGACCCAGTACTTC.

This chain uses TRBV11-2 with TRBJ1-6, with D possibly matching TRBD1 (5 bases). The germline V gene has CDR1 SGHAT and CDR2 FQNNGV. Trimming cost V 5 bases and J 6 bases, with 8 bases left between them. The length of the CDR3 is 13 residues. CDR3 nucleotide sequence: TGTGCCAGCAGCCCCAGGGTTAATTCACCCCTCCACTTT. It encodes CASSPRVNSPLHF.

CDR3 region: CASSSQGRGTEAFF. The CDR3 coding sequence is TGTGCCAGCAGCTCACAGGGTAGGGGCACTGAAGCTTTCTTT. The chain combines TRBV7-9 with TRBJ1-1, with D perhaps matching TRBD1 (6 bases). Germline CDR1 and CDR2: SEHNR and FQNEAQ (reference sequence). The germline V and J ends were trimmed by 4 bases and 4 bases, with 13 bases remaining between them. This CDR3 region has 14 residues.

The J gene is TRBJ2-3, the V gene TRBV4-3, with 8 nucleotides matching TRBD1. The CDR3 has 15 residues. CDR1 is LGHNA, CDR2 YSLEER, per germline. J was trimmed by 4 bases and V by 4 bases; bases with no gene match: 7. The CDR3 spells CASSRLQGAADTQYF. In DNA form, the CDR3 reads TGCGCCAGCAGCCGGCTCCAGGGGGCGGCAGATACGCAGTATTTT.

This chain joins TRBV12-5 and TRBJ1-2, with TRBD1 as a possible D gene (5 bases). Trimming removed 4 bases from V and 7 bases from J, with 22 bases in between. This CDR3 is 16 amino acids long. CDR1 LGHNT and CDR2 FRNRAP come from the germline V gene. Here the CDR3 DNA reads TGTGCTAGTGGTTGGGGGGACCCCTCCAACGGGGGTGGCTACACCTTC. As protein: CASGWGDPSNGGGYTF.

The V and J genes are TRBV2 and TRBJ2-3, with TRBD2 matching 12 bases. The CDR3 has 15 residues. V lost 6 bases to trimming and J lost 7 bases; unmatched junction nucleotides: 8. Germline CDR1 reads SNHLY; CDR2 reads FYNNEI. The CDR3 protein is CASSPLAGGPNTQYF. The CDR3 DNA is TGTGCCAGCAGCCCCCTAGCGGGGGGGCCCAATACGCAGTATTTT.

The chain links TRBV4-3 to TRBJ1-6; D not resolved. The CDR3 totals 13 residues. Germline V gene sequence: CDR1 LGHNA, CDR2 YSLEER. Trimming cost V 6 bases and J 8 bases, with 11 bases left between them. CDR3 DNA: TGCGCCAGCAGGGGAAACGGGGATTCACCCCTCCACTTT. This encodes CASRGNGDSPLHF.

V and J are TRBV18 and TRBJ1-3; 7 bases match TRBD1. The CDR3 is made up of 16 amino acids. Losses at the gene ends were 1 base for V and 3 bases for J; bases not matched to a gene: 6. CDR1 and CDR2 (germline): KGHSH, LQKENI. CDR3 coding DNA: TGTGCCAGCTCACCACAGGTCCGGGACAGTGGAAACACCATATATTTT. Protein product: CASSPQVRDSGNTIYF.

The V gene is TRBV5-1, the J gene TRBJ2-6, with no clear D. Germline loops: CDR1 SGHRS, CDR2 YFSETQ. CDR3 size: 14 residues. Trimming cost V 0 bases and J 4 bases, with 5 bases left between them. The CDR3 coding sequence is TGCGCCAGCAGCTTGGGGTTCGGGGCCAACGTCCTGACTTTC. This sequence encodes CASSLGFGANVLTF.

The chain is built from TRBV14 and TRBJ2-7, with a possible D match to TRBD1 (6 bases). CDR1 is SGHDN, CDR2 FVKESK, per germline. The CDR3 has 13 residues. V dropped 7 bases and J dropped 3 bases, with 13 bases sitting between them. The CDR3 sequence is CASKRTEGYEQYF. The CDR3 nucleotides read TGTGCCAGCAAGAGGACAGAGGGCTACGAGCAGTACTTC. The variable domain in full, completed from reference TRBV14 and TRBJ2-7, reads EAGVTQFPSHSVIEKGQTVTLRCDPISGHDNLYWYRRVMGKEIKFLLHFVKESKQDESGMPNNRFLAERTGGTYSTLKVQPAELEDSGVYFCASKRTEGYEQYFGPGTRLTVT.